This T cell receptor (beta chain) was sequenced in a study of OX40 agonist ivuxolimab in advanced cancers. Study-wide background: Enrollees could have had prior anti-PD-1, anti-PD-L1 or anti-CTLA-4 therapy, which under 50% had received.

The table came from immunoSEQ multiplex PCR; TCRdb's copy has only in-frame clones and leaves some out. In the table there are approximately 74,000 clones, roughly 93% of which are singletons. Note on this clone: Its target is not known.

Study-wide results and caveats: Fewer expanded clones were found on average in CD4+ than in CD8+ T cells.

The V segment lost 4 bases and the J segment 4 bases; nucleotides outside the gene matches: 9. CDR3 length equals 16 residues. Looked up from germline, CDR1 is SGHTA and CDR2 is FQGNSA. The origin of this receptor is an adult with an advanced solid tumor such as melanoma, head and neck, liver or kidney cancer. The rearrangement joins TRBV7-2 to TRBJ2-2; TRBD1 aligns across 7 bases. The sequences come from CD4+ or CD8+ T cells sorted from blood, collected in a trial of the OX40 agonist ivuxolimab. CDR3 loop: CASSSRQGDATGELFF. DNA for the CDR3: TGTGCCAGCAGCTCCCGACAGGGTGATGCCACCGGGGAGCTGTTTTTT.